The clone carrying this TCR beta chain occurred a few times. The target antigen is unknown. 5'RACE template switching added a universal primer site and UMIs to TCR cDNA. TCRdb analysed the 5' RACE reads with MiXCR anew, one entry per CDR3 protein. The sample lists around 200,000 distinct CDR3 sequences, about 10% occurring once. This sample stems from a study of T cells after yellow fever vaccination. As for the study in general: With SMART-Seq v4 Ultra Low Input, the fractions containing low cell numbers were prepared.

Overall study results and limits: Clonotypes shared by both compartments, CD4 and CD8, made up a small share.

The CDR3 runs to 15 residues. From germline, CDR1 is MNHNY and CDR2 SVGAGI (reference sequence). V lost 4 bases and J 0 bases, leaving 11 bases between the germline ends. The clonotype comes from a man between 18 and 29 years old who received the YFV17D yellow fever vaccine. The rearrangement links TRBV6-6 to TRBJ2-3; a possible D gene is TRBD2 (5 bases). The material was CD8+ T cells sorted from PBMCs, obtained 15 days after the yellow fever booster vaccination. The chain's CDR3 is CASSWRRASTDTQYF. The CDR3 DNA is TGTGCCAGCAGTTGGCGGCGGGCTAGCACAGATACGCAGTATTTT.